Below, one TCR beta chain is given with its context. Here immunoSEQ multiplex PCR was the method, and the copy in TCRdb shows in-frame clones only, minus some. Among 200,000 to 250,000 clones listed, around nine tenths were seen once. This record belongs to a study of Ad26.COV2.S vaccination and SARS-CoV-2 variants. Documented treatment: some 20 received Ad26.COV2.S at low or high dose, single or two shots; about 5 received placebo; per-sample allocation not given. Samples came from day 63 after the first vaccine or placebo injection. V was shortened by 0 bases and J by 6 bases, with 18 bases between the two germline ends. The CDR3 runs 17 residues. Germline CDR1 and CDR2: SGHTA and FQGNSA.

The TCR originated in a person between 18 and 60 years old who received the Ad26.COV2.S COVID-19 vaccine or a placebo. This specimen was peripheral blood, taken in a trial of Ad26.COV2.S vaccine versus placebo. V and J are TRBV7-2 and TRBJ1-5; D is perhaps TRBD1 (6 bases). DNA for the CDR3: TGTGCCAGCAGCTTAGCCGCCACCAAGACAGGTTCTCAGCCCCAGCATTTT. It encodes CASSLAATKTGSQPQHF.